The 8 T cell receptor beta chains given below trace back to one sample, sequenced in a study of sequential checkpoint blockade in melanoma. Treatment reported: randomized to nivolumab then ipilimumab (arm A) or the reverse (arm B). Generated by immunoSEQ multiplex PCR, the TCRdb table keeps only in-frame clones and is missing some. In the table there are about 17,000 clones, 80% of which are singletons. The input for sequencing was CD8+ T cells sorted from blood (inferred from file names), taken from a patient given nivolumab and ipilimumab in sequence. These receptors came from a human donor with melanoma.

The chain carries TRBV6-1 and TRBJ1-5, with D possibly TRBD1 on 5 matching bases. Germline-derived CDR1 and CDR2 are MNHNS and SASEGT. There are 15 residues in the CDR3. V dropped 7 bases and J dropped 2 bases, with 15 bases sitting between them. The CDR3 region has the DNA TGTGCCAGCATTGAGGGGTCCAGGGGCAATCAGCCCCAGCATTTT. This translates into CASIEGSRGNQPQHF.

This rearrangement joins TRBV4-1 to TRBJ2-7; unclear D gene. The CDR3 length is 13 residues. V lost 4 bases and J 2 bases, leaving 9 bases between the germline ends. Germline CDR1 and CDR2: MGHRA and YSYEKL. CDR3 amino acids: CASSPGPTYEQYF. In nucleotides, the CDR3 is TGCGCCAGCAGCCCTGGGCCTACCTACGAGCAGTACTTC.

The V call is TRBV10-3, the J call TRBJ2-7, with TRBD1 matching 9 bases. CDR1 is ENHRY and CDR2 is SYGVKD in the germline V gene. After removal of 10 bases from V and 2 bases from J, the junction contained 9 bases not matched to a gene. CDR3 size: 14 residues. This CDR3 reads CASRDREAPYEQYF. In DNA, the CDR3 is TGTGCCAGCCGGGACAGGGAAGCCCCCTACGAGCAGTACTTC.

V is TRBV7-9 and J is TRBJ2-7, with 12 bases matching TRBD2. This CDR3 spans 14 amino acids. Germline-derived CDR1 and CDR2 are SEHNR and FQNEAQ (reference sequence). The junction had 5 bases not matched to a gene; V was cut back by 5 bases and J by 6 bases. The CDR3 loop reads CASSPTSGRPEQYF. The DNA of the CDR3 is TGTGCCAGCAGCCCCACTAGCGGGAGGCCCGAGCAGTACTTC.

This clone is termed hyperexpanded. J is TRBJ1-4 and V is TRBV15, with a tentative D call TRBD1 (6 bases). The CDR3 is made up of 16 amino acids. Germline V CDR1 and CDR2: LNHNV, YYDKDF (reference sequence). V shed 0 bases and J shed 4 bases, with 12 bases lying between them. This CDR3 reads CATSRDSGQINEKLFF. The CDR3 DNA sequence: TGTGCCACCAGCAGAGATAGTGGACAGATTAATGAAAAACTGTTTTTT.

The chain carries TRBV7-9 and TRBJ2-1, with 9 bases that match TRBD1. V trimming: 2 bases; J trimming: 10 bases; junction bases outside the gene matches: 6. The CDR3 length is 14 residues. Germline loops: CDR1 SEHNR, CDR2 FQNEAQ (reference sequence). The CDR3 sequence: CASSLMTGGDEQFF. CDR3 DNA: TGTGCCAGCAGCTTAATGACAGGGGGGGACGAGCAGTTCTTC.

The rearrangement uses TRBV4-2 and TRBJ2-7; 12 bases fit TRBD2. The V gene end was trimmed by 3 bases and the J gene end by 4 bases; junction bases not matched to a gene: 22. The CDR3 runs 21 residues. Germline CDR1 reads LGHNA; CDR2 reads YNFKEQ. The CDR3 DNA reads TGTGCCAGCAGCCAGGTCGAGCCAAGATCGCTGGGACTAGCGGGTGGGTACGAGCAGTACTTC. As protein: CASSQVEPRSLGLAGGYEQYF.

The V call is TRBV27, the J call TRBJ2-7; a weak D match, TRBD1 (5 bases). CDR1 is MNHEY and CDR2 is SMNVEV in the germline V gene (reference sequence). This CDR3 is built from 15 residues. Trimming removed 3 bases at V and 2 bases at J, with 14 bases between. The CDR3 bases are TGTGCCAGCAGTTTTACGGACACCTTGACCTACGAGCAGTACTTC. Encoded protein: CASSFTDTLTYEQYF.